This T cell receptor (beta chain) was captured by sequencing in a study of blood T cell repertoires in COVID-19. Study overall: Researchers got acute and convalescent COVID-19 samples from the United States, Italy and Spain. Sample material is recorded as cDNA or gDNA derived from T cells, B-cell-depleted T cells, or PBMCs.

Germline CDR1 and CDR2: KGHSH and LQKENI. After removal of 2 bases from V and 3 bases from J, the junction contained 7 bases not matched to a gene. This CDR3 has 16 amino acids. Authors' data handling: It was from reference gene primer amplification that nucleated cell counts were estimated. The repertoire was sequenced with immunoSEQ multiplex PCR; TCRdb's copy has only in-frame clones and lacks some. The V and J calls and clone size were taken over from that table, and D and trimming were inferred from the DNA. The table includes 350,000 or so clones, 80% to 90% detected once. This rearrangement joins TRBV18 to TRBJ2-3, with 8 bases that match TRBD1. The TCR was taken from a young man with active or convalescent COVID-19. What was sequenced was peripheral blood. CDR3 loop: CASSPTRTGLTDTQYF. The CDR3 region has the DNA TGTGCCAGCTCACCAACCAGGACAGGGTTGACAGATACGCAGTATTTT.